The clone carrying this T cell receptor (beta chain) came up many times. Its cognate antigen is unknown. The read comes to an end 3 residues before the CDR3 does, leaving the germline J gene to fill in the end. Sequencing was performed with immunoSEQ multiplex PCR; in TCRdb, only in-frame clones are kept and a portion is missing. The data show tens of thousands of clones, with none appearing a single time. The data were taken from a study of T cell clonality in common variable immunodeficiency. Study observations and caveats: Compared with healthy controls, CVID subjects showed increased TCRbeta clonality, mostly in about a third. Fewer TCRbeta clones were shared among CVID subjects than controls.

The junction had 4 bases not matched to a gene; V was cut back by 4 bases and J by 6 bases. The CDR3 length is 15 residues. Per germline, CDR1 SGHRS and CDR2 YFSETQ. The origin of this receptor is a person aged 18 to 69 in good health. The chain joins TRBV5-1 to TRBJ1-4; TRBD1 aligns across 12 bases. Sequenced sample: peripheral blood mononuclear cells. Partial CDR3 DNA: TGCGCCAGCAGCCGCGGGACAGGGGGCGATGAAAAA. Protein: CASSRGTGGDEK. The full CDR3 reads CASSRGTGGDEKLFF. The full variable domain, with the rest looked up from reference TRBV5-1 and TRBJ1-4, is KAGVTQTPRYLIKTRGQQVTLSCSPISGHRSVSWYQQTPGQGLQFLFEYFSETQRNKGNFPGRFSGRQFSNSRSEMNVSTLELGDSALYLCASSRGTGGDEKLFFGSGTQLSVL.